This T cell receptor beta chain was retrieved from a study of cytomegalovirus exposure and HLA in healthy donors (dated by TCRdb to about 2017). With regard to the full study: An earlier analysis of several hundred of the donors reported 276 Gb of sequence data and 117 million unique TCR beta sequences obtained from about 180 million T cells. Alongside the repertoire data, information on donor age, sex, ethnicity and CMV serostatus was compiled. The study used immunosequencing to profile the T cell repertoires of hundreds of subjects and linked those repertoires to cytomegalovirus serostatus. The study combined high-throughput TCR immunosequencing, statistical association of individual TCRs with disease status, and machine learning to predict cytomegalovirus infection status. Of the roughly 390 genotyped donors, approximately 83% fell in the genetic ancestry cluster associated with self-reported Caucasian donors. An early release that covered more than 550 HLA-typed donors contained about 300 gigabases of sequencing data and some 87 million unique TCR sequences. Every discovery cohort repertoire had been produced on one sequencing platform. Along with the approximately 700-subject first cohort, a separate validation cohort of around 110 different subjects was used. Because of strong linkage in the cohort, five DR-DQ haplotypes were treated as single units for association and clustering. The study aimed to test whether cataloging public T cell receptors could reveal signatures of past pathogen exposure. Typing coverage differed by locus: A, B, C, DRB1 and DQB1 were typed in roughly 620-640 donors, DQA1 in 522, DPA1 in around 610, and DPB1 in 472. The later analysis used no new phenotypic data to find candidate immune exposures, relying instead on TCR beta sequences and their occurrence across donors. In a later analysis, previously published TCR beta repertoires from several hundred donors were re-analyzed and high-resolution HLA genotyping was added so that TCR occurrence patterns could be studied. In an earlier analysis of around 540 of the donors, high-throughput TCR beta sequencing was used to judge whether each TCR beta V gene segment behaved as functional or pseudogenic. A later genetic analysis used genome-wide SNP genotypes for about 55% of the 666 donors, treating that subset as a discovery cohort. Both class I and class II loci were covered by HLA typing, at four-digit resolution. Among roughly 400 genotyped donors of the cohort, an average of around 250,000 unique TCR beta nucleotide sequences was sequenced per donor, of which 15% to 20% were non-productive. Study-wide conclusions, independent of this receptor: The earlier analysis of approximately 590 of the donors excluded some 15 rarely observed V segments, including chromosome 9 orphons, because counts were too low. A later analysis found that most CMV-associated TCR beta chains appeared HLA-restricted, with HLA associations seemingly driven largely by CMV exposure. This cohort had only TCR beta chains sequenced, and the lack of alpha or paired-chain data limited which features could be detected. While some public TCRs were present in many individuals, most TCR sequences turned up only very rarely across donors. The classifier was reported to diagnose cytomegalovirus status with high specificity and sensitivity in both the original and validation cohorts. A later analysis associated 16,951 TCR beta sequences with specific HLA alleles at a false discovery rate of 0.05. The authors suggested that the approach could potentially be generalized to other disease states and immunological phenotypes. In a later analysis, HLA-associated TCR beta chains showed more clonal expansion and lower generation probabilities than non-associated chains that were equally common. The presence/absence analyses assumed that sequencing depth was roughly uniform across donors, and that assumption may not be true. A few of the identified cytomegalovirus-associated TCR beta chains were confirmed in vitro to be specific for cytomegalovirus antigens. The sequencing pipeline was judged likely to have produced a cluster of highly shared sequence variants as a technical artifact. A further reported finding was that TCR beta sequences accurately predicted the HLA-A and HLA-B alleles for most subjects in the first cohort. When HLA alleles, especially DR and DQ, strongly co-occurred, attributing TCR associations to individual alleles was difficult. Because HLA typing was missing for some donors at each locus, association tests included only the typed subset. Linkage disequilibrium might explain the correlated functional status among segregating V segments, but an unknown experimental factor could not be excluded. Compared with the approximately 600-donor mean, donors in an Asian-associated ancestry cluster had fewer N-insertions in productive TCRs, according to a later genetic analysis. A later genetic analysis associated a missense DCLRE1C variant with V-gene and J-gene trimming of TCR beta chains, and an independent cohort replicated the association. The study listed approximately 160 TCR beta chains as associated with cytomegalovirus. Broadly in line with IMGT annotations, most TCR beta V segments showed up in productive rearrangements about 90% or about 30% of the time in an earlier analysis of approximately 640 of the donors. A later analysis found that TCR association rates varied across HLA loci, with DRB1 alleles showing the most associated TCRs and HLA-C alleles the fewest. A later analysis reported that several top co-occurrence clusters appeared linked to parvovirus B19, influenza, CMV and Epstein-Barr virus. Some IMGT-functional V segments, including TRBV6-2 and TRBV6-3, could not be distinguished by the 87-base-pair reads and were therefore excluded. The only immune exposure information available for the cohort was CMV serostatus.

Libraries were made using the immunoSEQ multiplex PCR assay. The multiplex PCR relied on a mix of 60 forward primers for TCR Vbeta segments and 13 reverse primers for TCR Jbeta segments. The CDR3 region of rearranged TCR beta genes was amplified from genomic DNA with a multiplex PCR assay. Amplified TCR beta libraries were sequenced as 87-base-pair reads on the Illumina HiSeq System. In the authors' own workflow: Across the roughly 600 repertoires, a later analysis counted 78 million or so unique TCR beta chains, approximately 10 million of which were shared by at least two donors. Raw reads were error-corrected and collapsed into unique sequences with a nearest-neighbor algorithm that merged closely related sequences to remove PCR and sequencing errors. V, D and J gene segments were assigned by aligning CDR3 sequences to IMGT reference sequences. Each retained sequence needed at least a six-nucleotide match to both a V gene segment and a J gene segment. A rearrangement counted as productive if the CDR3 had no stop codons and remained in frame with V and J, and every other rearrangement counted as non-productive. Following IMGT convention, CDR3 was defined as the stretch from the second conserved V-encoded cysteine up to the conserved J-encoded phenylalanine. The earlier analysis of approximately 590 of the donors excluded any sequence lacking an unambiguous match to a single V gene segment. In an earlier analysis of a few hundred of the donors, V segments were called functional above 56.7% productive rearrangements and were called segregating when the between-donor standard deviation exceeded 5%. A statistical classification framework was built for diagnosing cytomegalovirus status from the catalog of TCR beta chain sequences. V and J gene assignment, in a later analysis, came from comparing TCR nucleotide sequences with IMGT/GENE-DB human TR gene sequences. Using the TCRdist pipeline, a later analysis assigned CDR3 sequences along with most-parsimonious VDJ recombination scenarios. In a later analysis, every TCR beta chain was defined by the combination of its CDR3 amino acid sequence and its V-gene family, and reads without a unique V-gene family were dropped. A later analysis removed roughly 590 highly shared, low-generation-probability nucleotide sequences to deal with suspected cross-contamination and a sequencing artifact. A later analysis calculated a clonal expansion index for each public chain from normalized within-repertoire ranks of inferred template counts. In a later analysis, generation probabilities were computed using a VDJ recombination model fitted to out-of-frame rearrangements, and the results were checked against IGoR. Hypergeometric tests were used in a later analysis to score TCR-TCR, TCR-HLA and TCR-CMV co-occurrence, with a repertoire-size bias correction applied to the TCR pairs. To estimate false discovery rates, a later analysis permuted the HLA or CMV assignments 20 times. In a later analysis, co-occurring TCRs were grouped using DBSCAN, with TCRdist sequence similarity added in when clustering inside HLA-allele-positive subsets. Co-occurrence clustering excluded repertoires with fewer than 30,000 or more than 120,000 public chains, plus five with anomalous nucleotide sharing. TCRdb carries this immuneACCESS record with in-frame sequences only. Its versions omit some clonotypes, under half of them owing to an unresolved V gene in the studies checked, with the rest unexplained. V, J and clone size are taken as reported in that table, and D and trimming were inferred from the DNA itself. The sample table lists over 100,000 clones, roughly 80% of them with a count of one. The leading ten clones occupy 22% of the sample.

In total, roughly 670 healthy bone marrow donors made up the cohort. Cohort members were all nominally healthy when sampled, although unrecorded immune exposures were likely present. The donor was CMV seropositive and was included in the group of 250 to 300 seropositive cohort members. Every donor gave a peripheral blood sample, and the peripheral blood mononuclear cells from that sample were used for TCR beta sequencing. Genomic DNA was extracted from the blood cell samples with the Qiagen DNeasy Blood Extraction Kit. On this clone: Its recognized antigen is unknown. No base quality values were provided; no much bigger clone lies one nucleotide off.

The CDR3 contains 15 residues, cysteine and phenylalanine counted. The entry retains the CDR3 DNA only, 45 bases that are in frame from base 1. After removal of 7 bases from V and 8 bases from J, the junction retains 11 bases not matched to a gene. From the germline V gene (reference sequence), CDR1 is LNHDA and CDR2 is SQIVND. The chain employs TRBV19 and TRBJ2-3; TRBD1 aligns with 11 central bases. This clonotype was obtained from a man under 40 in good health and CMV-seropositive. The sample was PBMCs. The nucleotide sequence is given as TGTGCCAGTAAGGACAGGGGGCCATCAGCCGGTACGCAGTATTTT. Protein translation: CASKDRGPSAGTQYF.